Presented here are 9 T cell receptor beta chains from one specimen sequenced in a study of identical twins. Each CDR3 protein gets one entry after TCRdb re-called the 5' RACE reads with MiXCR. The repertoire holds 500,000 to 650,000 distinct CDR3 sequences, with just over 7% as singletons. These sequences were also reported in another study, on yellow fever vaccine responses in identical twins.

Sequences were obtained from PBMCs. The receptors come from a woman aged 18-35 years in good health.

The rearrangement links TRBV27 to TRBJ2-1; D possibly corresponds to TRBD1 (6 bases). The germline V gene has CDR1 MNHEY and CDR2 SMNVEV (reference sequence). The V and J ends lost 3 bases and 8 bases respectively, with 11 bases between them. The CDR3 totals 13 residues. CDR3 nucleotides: TGTGCCAGCAGTTTTGACAGGAGGCATGAGCAGTTCTTC. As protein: CASSFDRRHEQFF.

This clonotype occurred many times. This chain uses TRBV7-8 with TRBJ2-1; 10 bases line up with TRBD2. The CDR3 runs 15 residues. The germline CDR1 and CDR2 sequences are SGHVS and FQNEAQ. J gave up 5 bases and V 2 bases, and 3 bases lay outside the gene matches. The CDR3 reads CASSLFTSGDNEQFF. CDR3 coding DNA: TGTGCCAGCAGCTTATTTACTAGCGGGGACAATGAGCAGTTCTTC. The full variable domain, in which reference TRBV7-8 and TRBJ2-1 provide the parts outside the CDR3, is GAGVSQSPRYKVAKRGQDVALRCDPISGHVSLFWYQQALGQGPEFLTYFQNEAQLDKSGLPSDRFFAERPEGSVSTLKIQRTQQEDSAVYLCASSLFTSGDNEQFFGPGTRLTVL.

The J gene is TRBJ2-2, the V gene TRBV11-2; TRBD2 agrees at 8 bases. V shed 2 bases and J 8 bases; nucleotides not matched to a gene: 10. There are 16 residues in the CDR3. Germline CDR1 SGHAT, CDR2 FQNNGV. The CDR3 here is CASSLPSGLGKGELFF. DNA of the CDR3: TGTGCCAGCAGCTTACCTTCGGGACTAGGAAAAGGGGAGCTGTTTTTT.

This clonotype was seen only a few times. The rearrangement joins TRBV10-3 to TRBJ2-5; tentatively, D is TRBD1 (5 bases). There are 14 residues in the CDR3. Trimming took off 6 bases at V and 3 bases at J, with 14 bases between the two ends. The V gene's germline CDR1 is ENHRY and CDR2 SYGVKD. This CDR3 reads CAIRARAGKETQYF. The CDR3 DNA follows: TGTGCCATCAGGGCCCGGGCAGGGAAAGAGACCCAGTACTTC.

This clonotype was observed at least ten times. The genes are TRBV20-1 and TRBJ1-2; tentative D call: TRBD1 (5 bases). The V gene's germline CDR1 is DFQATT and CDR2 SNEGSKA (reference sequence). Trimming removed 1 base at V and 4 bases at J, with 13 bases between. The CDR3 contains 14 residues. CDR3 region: CSARGGTPGYGYTF. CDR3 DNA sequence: TGCAGTGCTAGAGGCGGGACCCCCGGCTATGGCTACACCTTC.

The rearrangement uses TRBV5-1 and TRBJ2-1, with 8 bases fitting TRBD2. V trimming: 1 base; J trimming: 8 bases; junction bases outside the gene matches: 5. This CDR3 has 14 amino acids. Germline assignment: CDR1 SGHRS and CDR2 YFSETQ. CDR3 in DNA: TGCGCCAGCAGCTTGCCGGGAGGGCCGGATGAGCAGTTCTTC. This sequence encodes CASSLPGGPDEQFF.

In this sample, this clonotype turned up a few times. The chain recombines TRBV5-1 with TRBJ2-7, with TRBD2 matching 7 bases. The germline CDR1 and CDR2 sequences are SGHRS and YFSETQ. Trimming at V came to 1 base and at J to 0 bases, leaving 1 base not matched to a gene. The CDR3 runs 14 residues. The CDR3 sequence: CASSLRTSSYEQYF. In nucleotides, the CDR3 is TGCGCCAGCAGCTTGCGGACTAGCTCCTACGAGCAGTACTTC.

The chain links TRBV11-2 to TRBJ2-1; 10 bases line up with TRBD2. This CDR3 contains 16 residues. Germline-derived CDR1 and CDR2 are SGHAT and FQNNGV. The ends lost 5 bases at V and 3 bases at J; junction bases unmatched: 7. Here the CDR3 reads CASSPSGRGGYNEQFF. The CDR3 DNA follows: TGTGCCAGCAGCCCTAGCGGGAGAGGAGGCTACAATGAGCAGTTCTTC.

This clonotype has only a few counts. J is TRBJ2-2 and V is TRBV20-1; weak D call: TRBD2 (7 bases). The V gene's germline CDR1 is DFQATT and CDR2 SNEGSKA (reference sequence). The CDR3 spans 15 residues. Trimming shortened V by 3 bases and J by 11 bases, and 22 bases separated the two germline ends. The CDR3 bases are TGCAGTGCTAGGGCCTTGGGGGGGGGCCCGACAGAGCTGTTTTTT. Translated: CSARALGGGPTELFF.